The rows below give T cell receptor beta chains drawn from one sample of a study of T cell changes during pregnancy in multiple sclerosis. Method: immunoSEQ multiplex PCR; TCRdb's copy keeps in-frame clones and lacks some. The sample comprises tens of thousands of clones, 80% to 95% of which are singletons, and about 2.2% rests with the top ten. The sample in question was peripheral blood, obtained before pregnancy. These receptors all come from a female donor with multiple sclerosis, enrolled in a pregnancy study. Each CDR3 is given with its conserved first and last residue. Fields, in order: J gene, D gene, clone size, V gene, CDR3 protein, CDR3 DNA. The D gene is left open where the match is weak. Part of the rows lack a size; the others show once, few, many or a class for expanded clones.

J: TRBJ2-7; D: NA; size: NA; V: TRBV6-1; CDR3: CASSEKGASSYEQYF; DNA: TGTGCCAGCAGTGAAAAAGGGGCGAGCTCCTACGAGCAGTACTTC
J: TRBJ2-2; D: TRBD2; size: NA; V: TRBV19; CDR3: CASRYKLAGGTGELFF; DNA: TGTGCCAGTAGATATAAACTAGCGGGGGGAACCGGGGAGCTGTTTTTT
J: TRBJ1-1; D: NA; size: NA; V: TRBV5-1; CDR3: CASSLGGGGREAFF; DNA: TGCGCCAGCAGCTTGGGGGGAGGGGGGAGAGAAGCTTTCTTT
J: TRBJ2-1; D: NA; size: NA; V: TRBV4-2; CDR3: CASSQDLAGSYNEQFF; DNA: TGTGCCAGCAGCCAAGATCTCGCGGGCTCCTACAATGAGCAGTTCTTC
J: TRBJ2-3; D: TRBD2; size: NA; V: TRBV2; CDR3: CASRPVLAGDADTQYF; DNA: TGTGCCAGCAGACCCGTACTAGCGGGAGACGCAGATACGCAGTATTTT
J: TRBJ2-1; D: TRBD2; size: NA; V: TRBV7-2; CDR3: CASSARTSGALMGEQFF; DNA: TGTGCCAGCAGCGCTCGGACTAGCGGGGCCCTAATGGGGGAGCAGTTCTTC
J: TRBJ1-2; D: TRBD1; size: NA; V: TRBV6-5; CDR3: CASSETGKSYGYTF; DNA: TGTGCCAGCAGTGAGACAGGGAAGAGCTATGGCTACACCTTC
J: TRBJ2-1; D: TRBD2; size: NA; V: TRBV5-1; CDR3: CASSGGLAAYNEQFF; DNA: TGCGCCAGCAGCGGGGGACTAGCGGCCTACAATGAGCAGTTCTTC
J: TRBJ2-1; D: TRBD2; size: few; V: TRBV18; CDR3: CASSQRGLAGLGPYNEQFF; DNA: TGTGCCAGCTCCCAACGGGGTTTAGCGGGATTGGGCCCATACAATGAGCAGTTCTTC
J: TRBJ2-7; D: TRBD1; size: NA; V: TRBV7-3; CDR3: CASSLRGTSGTGGSEQYF; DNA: TGTGCCAGCAGCTTAAGGGGCACGTCCGGGACAGGGGGCTCCGAGCAGTACTTC
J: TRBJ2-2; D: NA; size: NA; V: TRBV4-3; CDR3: CASSRDRSNTGELFF; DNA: TGCGCCAGCAGCCGCGACAGATCGAACACCGGGGAGCTGTTTTTT
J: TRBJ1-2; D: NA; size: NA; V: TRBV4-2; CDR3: CASSTLEDYGYTF; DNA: TGTGCCAGCAGCACACTAGAGGACTATGGCTACACCTTC
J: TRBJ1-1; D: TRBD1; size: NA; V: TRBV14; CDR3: CASSPKDRTLEAFF; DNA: TGTGCCAGCAGCCCCAAGGACAGGACTCTTGAAGCTTTCTTT
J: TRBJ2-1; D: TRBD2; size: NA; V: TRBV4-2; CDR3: CASSPMAGGEQFF; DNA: TGTGCCAGCAGCCCCATGGCGGGGGGTGAGCAGTTCTTC
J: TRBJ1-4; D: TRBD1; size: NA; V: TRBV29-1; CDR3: CSVRHGTGDEKLFF; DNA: TGCAGCGTTCGGCACGGGACAGGGGATGAAAAACTGTTTTTT
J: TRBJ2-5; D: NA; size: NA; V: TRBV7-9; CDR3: CASSLHLTEQETQYF; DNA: TGTGCCAGCAGCTTACATTTGACGGAGCAAGAGACCCAGTACTTC
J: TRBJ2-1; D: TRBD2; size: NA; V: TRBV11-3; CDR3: CASSSLAVDGDEQFF; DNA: TGTGCCAGCAGCTCACTAGCGGTAGATGGGGATGAGCAGTTCTTC